Presented here are 31 T cell receptor beta chains from one specimen sequenced in a study of human T cells and chemical hapten exposure. MiXCR, run by TCRdb on the RACE reads, gives a single entry per CDR3 protein. The profile shows tens of thousands of distinct CDR3 sequences, around 7% of them singletons. Regarding time point: pre-sensitization, week 0. Treatment meaning: therapeutic diphenylcyclopropenone sensitization with weekly scalp DPC. Specimen: whole blood, collected in connection with sensitization to the hapten diphenylcyclopropenone (DPC). The source is a woman aged 25 to 39 with alopecia areata. Some clones in this sample may be carry-over from other donors' samples.

This clonotype was recorded many times. The rearrangement links TRBV11-2 to TRBJ2-3, with D unresolved. The CDR3 consists of 15 residues. CDR1 SGHAT and CDR2 FQNNGV come from the germline V gene. Trimming left V 1 base short and J 0 bases short, with 8 bases between. In DNA, the CDR3 is TGTGCCAGCAGCTTAGTGGCAGCGAGCACAGATACGCAGTATTTT. It translates to CASSLVAASTDTQYF.

This clonotype was seen ten or more times. The rearrangement joins TRBV13 to TRBJ2-6, with no clear D. The CDR3 loop spans 9 amino acids. The V gene's germline CDR1 is PRHDT and CDR2 FYEKMQ (reference sequence). The CDR3 protein is CAWANVLTF. CDR3 nucleotides: TGTGCTTGGGCCAACGTCCTGACTTTC. The complete variable domain, with remaining parts taken from reference TRBV13 and TRBJ2-6, reads AAGVIQSPRHLIKEKRETATLKCYPIPRHDTVYWYQQGPGQDPQFLISFYEKMQSDKGSIPDRFSAQQFSDYHSELNMSSLELGDSALYFCAWANVLTFGAGSRLTVL.

For this clonotype: A much larger clone is a single base away; this may be a read error. The chain recombines TRBV25-1 with TRBJ1-2, with D perhaps matching TRBD1 (5 bases). Germline CDR1 reads MGHDK; CDR2 reads SYGVNS. This CDR3 comprises 15 residues. The CDR3 loop reads CASSEWGDGEGGDTF. The CDR3 DNA reads TGTGCCAGCAGTGAATGGGGGGACGGAGAGGGTGGCGACACCTTC.

This clonotype was detected ten times or more. The rearrangement joins TRBV12-3 or TRBV12-4 to TRBJ2-7, with 8 bases matching TRBD1. Losses at the gene ends were 6 bases for V and 7 bases for J; bases not matched to a gene: 14. The CDR3 consists of 15 residues. CDR3 loop: CASSLMGTGDGEQYF. Written as DNA, the CDR3 is TGTGCCAGCAGCCTTATGGGGACAGGCGACGGGGAGCAGTACTTC.

The table lists this clonotype with many counts. This chain links TRBV30 with TRBJ1-1, with 10 bases fitting TRBD1. The germline V gene has CDR1 GTSNPN and CDR2 SVGIG (reference sequence). J lost 0 bases, V lost 4 bases, and 5 bases had no gene match. This CDR3 is 15 amino acids long. The CDR3 loop reads CAWTGTGVLNTEAFF. The CDR3 bases are TGTGCCTGGACCGGGACAGGGGTCTTGAACACTGAAGCTTTCTTT.

About this clonotype itself: A much larger clone lies one base from this, so it may be a read error. The DNA of the CDR3 is TGCGCCAGCAGCTTGATCGGGGAGGCCACAGATACGCGGTATTTT. Its translation is CASSLIGEATDTRYF. This chain joins TRBV5-1 and TRBJ2-3; possible D gene TRBD2, 6 bases. Germline V gene data show CDR1 as SGHRS and CDR2 as YFSETQ. This CDR3 spans 15 amino acids.

This clonotype has a count of ten or more. CDR3 sequence reads: CASSLPGQGGPGANVLTF. The CDR3, as DNA: TGTGCCAGCAGTTTACCCGGACAGGGAGGTCCTGGGGCCAACGTCCTGACTTTC. The chain recombines TRBV12-3 or TRBV12-4 with TRBJ2-6; 8 bases line up with TRBD1. Germline trimming cut 2 bases from V and 2 bases from J; bases unmatched to any gene: 8. The CDR3 is 18 residues long.

As concerns this clonotype: The junction and the germline gene differ at one end; a read error may be behind it. This chain links TRBV6-1 with TRBJ1-2; TRBD1 might be the D (5 bases). The CDR3 loop spans 14 amino acids. Germline CDR1 MNHNS, CDR2 SASEGT. The CDR3 nucleotides read TGTGCCAGCAGTGTCGGCAGGGCTAGCTATGGCGACACCTTC. It is translated as CASSVGRASYGDTF.

This rearrangement joins TRBV6-5 to TRBJ1-5; D is undetermined. This CDR3 spans 13 amino acids. The V gene lost 4 bases and the J gene lost 2 bases, with 6 bases spanning the gap. Germline CDR1 and CDR2: MNHEY and SVGAGI. The CDR3 sequence: CASSWARNQPQHF. Here the CDR3 DNA reads TGTGCCAGCAGTTGGGCCCGCAATCAGCCCCAGCATTTT.

This clonotype was counted many times. The chain links TRBV20-1 to TRBJ1-6; possibly TRBD1 for D (5 bases). V lost 5 bases and J 8 bases, leaving 13 bases between the germline ends. The CDR3 spans 13 residues. Germline V gene sequence: CDR1 DFQATT, CDR2 SNEGSKA (reference sequence). In DNA, the CDR3 is TGCAGTGCTCGGGCCGACAGTGATTCACCCCTCCACTTT. It encodes CSARADSDSPLHF.

This clonotype was recorded at least ten times. The chain couples TRBV12-3 or TRBV12-4 to TRBJ2-7; unclear D gene. The CDR3 sequence is 12 residues long. The V gene lost 2 bases and the J gene lost 7 bases, with 9 bases spanning the gap. CDR3 nucleotide sequence: TGTGCCAGCAGTTTACCCTTTGAGGAGCAGTACTTC. It is translated as CASSLPFEEQYF.

This clonotype was seen ten or more times. The chain combines TRBV2 with TRBJ1-1; 9 bases are a match to TRBD1. Trimming took 8 bases from V and 4 from J; bases not matched to a gene: 14. The CDR3 sequence is 16 residues long. The germline V gene has CDR1 SNHLY and CDR2 FYNNEI. The CDR3 DNA sequence: TGTGCCAGCGGTTTTCCTCTGGGACAGGGTTCCACTGAAGCTTTCTTT. It specifies CASGFPLGQGSTEAFF.

In its sample, this clonotype was seen many times. The chain combines TRBV20-1 with TRBJ1-1, with D uncertain. V lost 3 bases, J lost 1 base, and 9 bases lay in between. This CDR3 is built from 13 residues. Germline V gene lookup returns CDR1 DFQATT and CDR2 SNEGSKA (reference sequence). The CDR3 region is CSASAGKNTEAFF. In DNA form, the CDR3 reads TGCAGTGCTAGTGCGGGGAAGAACACTGAAGCTTTCTTT.

There are many counts of this clonotype. The J gene is TRBJ1-5, the V gene TRBV20-1; maybe TRBD1 (6 bases). V was pared by 6 bases and J by 4 bases, with 13 bases between. CDR1 and CDR2 from the germline V gene are DFQATT and SNEGSKA (reference sequence). The CDR3 is 13 amino acids. The CDR3 loop reads CSAKGGANQPQHF. In DNA form, the CDR3 reads TGCAGTGCAAAGGGGGGGGCTAATCAGCCCCAGCATTTT.

This clonotype was seen ten or more times. This chain joins TRBV2 and TRBJ1-1, with D tentatively TRBD1 (6 bases). The CDR3 covers 14 residues. Trimming took off 7 bases at V and 5 bases at J, with 17 bases between the two ends. From germline, CDR1 is SNHLY and CDR2 FYNNEI. This CDR3 reads CASTASPTGTEAFF. The CDR3 DNA is TGTGCCAGCACCGCGAGCCCTACAGGGACTGAAGCTTTCTTT.

The chain combines TRBV11-3 with TRBJ2-7; 8 bases match TRBD1. The CDR3 contains 15 residues. Germline V gene sequence: CDR1 SGHNT, CDR2 YENEEA. V lost 3 bases and J lost 6; bases outside the gene matches: 10. The DNA of the CDR3 is TGTGCCAGCAGCTTGTCCGGGACAGGTGGGACCGAGCAGTACTTC. Translated, it gives CASSLSGTGGTEQYF. The variable domain in full, completed from reference TRBV11-3 and TRBJ2-7, reads EAGVVQSPRYKIIEKKQPVAFWCNPISGHNTLYWYLQNLGQGPELLIRYENEEAVDDSQLPKDRFSAERLKGVDSTLKIQPAELGDSAVYLCASSLSGTGGTEQYFGPGTRLTVT.

This clonotype has at least ten counts. This rearrangement joins TRBV29-1 to TRBJ1-4; D is unclear. Trimming took off 0 bases at V and 8 bases at J, with 7 bases between the two ends. The CDR3 is made up of 12 amino acids. Per germline, CDR1 SQVTM and CDR2 ANQGSEA. The CDR3 region has the DNA TGCAGCGTTGAAGAGACGAGGGAAAAACTGTTTTTT. Protein sequence: CSVEETREKLFF.

A few counts support this clonotype. The chain carries TRBV7-9 and TRBJ1-3; 8 bases fit TRBD1. V shed 1 base and J 0 bases; nucleotides not matched to a gene: 8. CDR1 is SEHNR and CDR2 is FQNEAQ in the germline V gene (reference sequence). The CDR3 consists of 18 residues. DNA of the CDR3: TGTGCCAGCAGCTTAGATATGGGACAGGCTTTCTCTGGAAACACCATATATTTT. Translated, it gives CASSLDMGQAFSGNTIYF.

This clonotype was seen repeatedly, ten times or more. V and J are TRBV7-3 and TRBJ1-1; D is unclear. CDR1 and CDR2 from the germline V gene are SGHTA and FQGTGA. This CDR3 is built from 13 residues. The V end was cut by 3 bases, the J end by 1 base, with 6 bases between. DNA for the CDR3: TGTGCCAGCAGCTTCGCGAGGAACACTGAAGCTTTCTTT. The encoded protein is CASSFARNTEAFF.

This clonotype was seen a few times. V and J are TRBV14 and TRBJ2-1; TRBD2 matches 8 bases. This CDR3 has 17 amino acids. After removal of 2 bases from V and 2 bases from J, the junction contained 8 bases not matched to a gene. Germline CDR1 and CDR2: SGHDN and FVKESK. DNA for the CDR3: TGTGCCAGCAGCCAACGGCCAATAGCGGGGCCCTACAATGAGCAGTTCTTC. Its protein product is CASSQRPIAGPYNEQFF.

This clonotype was seen repeatedly, ten times or more. The chain uses TRBV29-1 and TRBJ2-2; D is uncertain. Per germline, CDR1 SQVTM and CDR2 ANQGSEA. Trimming took 3 bases from V and 1 from J, leaving 0 bases between them. This CDR3 spans 11 amino acids. CDR3 sequence: CSVENTGELFF. CDR3 DNA sequence: TGCAGCGTTGAGAACACCGGGGAGCTGTTTTTT.

This clonotype was detected ten times or more. V is TRBV2 and J is TRBJ2-7; tentative D call: TRBD2 (5 bases). The V end was cut by 0 bases, the J end by 12 bases, with 12 bases between. In germline, CDR1 is SNHLY, CDR2 FYNNEI. The CDR3 has 12 residues. The CDR3 sequence is CASSEAWTLGYF. In DNA form, the CDR3 reads TGTGCCAGCAGTGAAGCGTGGACTCTCGGGTACTTC.

This clonotype was picked up many times. The genes are TRBV29-1 and TRBJ1-1, with D unresolved. This CDR3 comprises 12 residues. V lost 3 bases and J lost 6, with 11 bases in between. Germline V gene sequence: CDR1 SQVTM, CDR2 ANQGSEA. The CDR3 loop reads CSVDQQNAEAFF. DNA of the CDR3: TGCAGCGTTGATCAACAGAATGCTGAAGCTTTCTTT. Using reference TRBV29-1 and TRBJ1-1 for the parts outside the CDR3, the full variable domain is SAVISQKPSRDICQRGTSLTIQCQVDSQVTMMFWYRQQPGQSLTLIATANQGSEATYESGFVIDKFPISRPNLTFSTLTVSNMSPEDSSIYLCSVDQQNAEAFFGQGTRLTVV.

This clonotype came up many times. The chain couples TRBV12-3 or TRBV12-4 to TRBJ1-1, with TRBD1 as a possible D gene (6 bases). The CDR3 consists of 12 residues. The ends were cut back, 7 bases at V and 3 bases at J, with 9 bases in the middle. In DNA form, the CDR3 reads TGTGCCAGCACCTGGACAGACACTGAAGCTTTCTTT. It is translated as CASTWTDTEAFF.

The table lists this clonotype with a few counts. This chain connects TRBV3-1 to TRBJ1-2; D ambiguous. The germline gives CDR1 LGHDT, CDR2 YNNKEL (reference sequence). CDR3 length equals 13 residues. The germline V and J ends were trimmed by 5 bases and 4 bases, with 11 bases remaining between them. CDR3 region: CASSSMGGYGYTF. The CDR3 DNA reads TGTGCCAGCAGCTCAATGGGCGGCTATGGCTACACCTTC.

The chain employs TRBV3-1 and TRBJ2-5; D is unresolved. V was pared by 3 bases and J by 5 bases, with 7 bases between. CDR3 length: 12 amino acids. The V gene's germline CDR1 is LGHDT and CDR2 YNNKEL (reference sequence). The CDR3 DNA is TGTGCCAGCAGCCACACCCACGAGACCCAGTACTTC. Amino acid sequence: CASSHTHETQYF.

This clonotype was found many times. The chain carries TRBV5-1 and TRBJ1-4; TRBD1 matches at 7 bases. Unmatched junction bases numbered 2, after V lost 3 bases and J lost 0 bases. The CDR3 spans 15 residues. The germline gives CDR1 SGHRS, CDR2 YFSETQ. The CDR3 loop reads CASSSGTATNEKLFF. CDR3 bases: TGCGCCAGCAGCTCAGGGACAGCAACTAATGAAAAACTGTTTTTT.

The table lists this clonotype with many counts. CDR3 nucleotide sequence: TGTGCCAGCAGCCCTGGACAGGGTAACTATGGCTACACCTTC. This codes for CASSPGQGNYGYTF. This chain uses TRBV7-9 with TRBJ1-2, with 8 bases that match TRBD1. Per germline, CDR1 SEHNR and CDR2 FQNEAQ (reference sequence). J lost 1 base, V lost 5 bases, and 3 bases had no gene match. The CDR3 is 14 amino acids.

This clonotype came up many times. This chain joins TRBV5-6 and TRBJ1-5, with D tentatively TRBD1 (5 bases). The CDR3 extends over 14 amino acids. Trimming shortened V by 4 bases and J by 4 bases, and 12 bases separated the two germline ends. Per the germline V gene, CDR1 is SGHDT and CDR2 is YYEEEE. The DNA for the CDR3 is TGTGCCAGCAGCCGGCGGAGGGGTAATCAGCCCCAGCATTTT. Its translation is CASSRRRGNQPQHF.

This clonotype was counted ten times or more. This sequence joins TRBV18 and TRBJ1-5, with 7 bases lining up with TRBD1. The V and J ends lost 1 base and 0 bases, in that order; junction bases with no gene match: 3. Germline CDR1 and CDR2: KGHSH and LQKENI. The CDR3 is 16 amino acids. The CDR3 DNA is TGTGCCAGCTCACCACAGGGGGCTAATAGCAATCAGCCCCAGCATTTT. Residues: CASSPQGANSNQPQHF. The variable domain in full, with the rest retrieved from reference TRBV18 and TRBJ1-5, is NAGVMQNPRHLVRRRGQEARLRCSPMKGHSHVYWYRQLPEEGLKFMVYLQKENIIDESGMPKERFSAEFPKEGPSILRIQQVVRGDSAAYFCASSPQGANSNQPQHFGDGTRLSIL.

This clonotype came up many times. The V and J genes are TRBV6-5 and TRBJ2-3; possibly TRBD2 for D (5 bases). The length of the CDR3 is 13 residues. V was trimmed by 5 bases and J by 6 bases, leaving 12 bases between them. CDR1 and CDR2 (germline): MNHEY, SVGAGI. The CDR3 nucleotides are TGTGCCAGCAGTCGGTCGGGGAGCGATACGCAGTATTTT. This codes for CASSRSGSDTQYF.